The 23 T cell receptor beta chains listed next were all sequenced from one sample in a study of T cell changes during pregnancy in multiple sclerosis (dated by TCRdb to between 2018 and 2021). Receptors were amplified or captured by the immunoSEQ multiplex PCR assay. Drawn from immuneACCESS, this table holds only the in-frame rearrangements with V and J called that TCRdb kept. Clones are partly lost; checked studies trace under half to an unresolved V gene and leave the rest unexplained. This sample holds tens of thousands of clones; 80% to 95% were observed only once. The ten largest make up roughly 0.47% of the sample. The sample consisted of CD4+ T cells from peripheral blood mononuclear cells, taken in the third trimester of pregnancy. All receptors derive from a female donor with multiple sclerosis, enrolled in a pregnancy study.

The chain combines TRBV20-1 with TRBJ1-4, with D unclear. The CDR3 spans 11 residues. CDR1 is DFQATT, CDR2 SNEGSKA, per germline (reference sequence). V lost 1 base, J lost 11 bases, and 8 bases lay in between. The CDR3 DNA reads TGCAGTGCTAGAGTACGCGGGAAACTGTTTTTT. It encodes CSARVRGKLFF.

This chain links TRBV5-1 with TRBJ1-1; no reliable D call. This CDR3 contains 13 residues. CDR1 SGHRS and CDR2 YFSETQ come from the germline V gene. Trimming took off 4 bases at V and 4 bases at J, with 11 bases between the two ends. CDR3 protein: CASSQPPGTEAFF. For the CDR3, the DNA is TGCGCCAGCAGCCAACCACCAGGCACTGAAGCTTTCTTT.

The J gene is TRBJ1-1, the V gene TRBV9, with D unresolved. The CDR3 runs to 13 residues. V was cut by 2 bases and J by 4 bases, with 9 bases left in between. Per the germline V gene, CDR1 is SGDLS and CDR2 is YYNGEE. CDR3: CASSVEAGTEAFF. The CDR3, as DNA: TGTGCCAGCAGCGTTGAAGCGGGCACTGAAGCTTTCTTT.

For the CDR3, the DNA is TGTGCCAGCAGCCACACGGGGACAGGGGATAGCAATCAGCCCCAGCATTTT. It yields the protein CASSHTGTGDSNQPQHF. J is TRBJ1-5 and V is TRBV4-2, with 10 bases that match TRBD1. V was pared by 3 bases and J by 0 bases, with 5 bases of the junction left unmatched. In germline, CDR1 is LGHNA, CDR2 YNFKEQ. CDR3 length equals 17 residues.

CDR3 sequence (DNA): TGTGCCTGGAGGAAAGCGGGGGGCACAGATACGCAGTATTTT. Protein product: CAWRKAGGTDTQYF. This chain connects TRBV30 to TRBJ2-3; 8 bases agree with TRBD2. This CDR3 has 14 amino acids. Germline values: CDR1 GTSNPN, CDR2 SVGIG (reference sequence). J was trimmed by 1 base and V by 3 bases; bases with no gene match: 3.

The chain couples TRBV6-6 to TRBJ2-7; 8 bases map to TRBD2. With 5 bases clipped from V and 7 bases from J, the junction kept 7 bases outside the gene matches. Germline lookup yields CDR1 MNHNY and CDR2 SVGAGI (reference sequence). The CDR3 has 13 amino acids. The CDR3 DNA follows: TGTGCCAGCAGTAGCACTAGCGGTTGGGAGCAGTACTTC. Residues: CASSSTSGWEQYF.

The gene calls are TRBV2 and TRBJ2-1; 9 nucleotides line up with TRBD1. The V and J ends lost 5 bases and 8 bases, in that order; junction bases with no gene match: 10. The CDR3 runs to 15 residues. Germline values: CDR1 SNHLY, CDR2 FYNNEI. The CDR3 here is CASSRTGEAWDEQFF. CDR3 sequence (DNA): TGTGCCAGCAGTCGGACAGGGGAAGCTTGGGATGAGCAGTTCTTC.

The count of this clone is one. This chain uses TRBV9 with TRBJ2-7; D not resolved. Germline V gene sequence: CDR1 SGDLS, CDR2 YYNGEE. The CDR3 spans 14 residues. V lost 0 bases, J lost 3 bases, and 10 bases lay in between. In DNA form, the CDR3 reads TGTGCCAGCAGCGTAGACGGAACTATCTACGAGCAGTACTTC. This translates into CASSVDGTIYEQYF.

This clone was recorded only once. The chain has TRBV6-1 and TRBJ2-2, with D perhaps TRBD2 (5 bases). This CDR3 has 15 amino acids. V shed 3 bases and J shed 3 bases, with 11 bases lying between them. Germline lookup yields CDR1 MNHNS and CDR2 SASEGT. CDR3 nucleotide sequence: TGTGCCAGCAGTGAGGGCGGGTCCCACACCGGGGAGCTGTTTTTT. It is translated as CASSEGGSHTGELFF.

V is TRBV6-5 and J is TRBJ1-1; D possibly corresponds to TRBD1 (5 bases). This CDR3 is built from 15 residues. V was trimmed by 0 bases and J by 1 base, leaving 9 bases between them. Germline CDR1 and CDR2: MNHEY and SVGAGI. This CDR3 reads CASSYSAGSNTEAFF. CDR3 bases: TGTGCCAGCAGTTACTCGGCAGGGTCGAACACTGAAGCTTTCTTT.

The genes are TRBV6-5 and TRBJ1-1; the D gene is possibly TRBD1 (5 bases). Germline assignment: CDR1 MNHEY and CDR2 SVGAGI. This CDR3 spans 16 amino acids. Trimming shortened V by 4 bases and J by 4 bases, and 19 bases separated the two germline ends. CDR3 sequence: CASSSLGAGLGTEAFF. CDR3 nucleotide sequence: TGTGCCAGCAGTTCACTCGGTGCAGGGCTTGGCACTGAAGCTTTCTTT.

The chain combines TRBV9 with TRBJ2-1, with D possibly being TRBD1 (6 bases). CDR1 and CDR2 (germline): SGDLS, YYNGEE. This CDR3 has 18 amino acids. Trimming shortened V by 1 base and J by 0 bases, and 17 bases separated the two germline ends. The CDR3 nucleotides read TGTGCCAGCAGCGTAAGCCCTCCAGGGGCAAGCTCCTACAATGAGCAGTTCTTC. It specifies CASSVSPPGASSYNEQFF.

The CDR3 protein is CASTLTSHPRTSGGYNEQFF. CDR3 bases: TGTGCCAGCACCCTAACATCCCACCCAAGGACTAGCGGGGGGTACAATGAGCAGTTCTTC. This chain connects TRBV7-3 to TRBJ2-1, with 14 bases lining up with TRBD2. The junction had 18 bases not matched to a gene; V was cut back by 7 bases and J by 4 bases. The CDR3 has 20 amino acids. In germline, CDR1 is SGHTA, CDR2 FQGTGA. Full variable domain (outside the CDR3, taken from reference TRBV7-3 and TRBJ2-1): GAGVSQTPSNKVTEKGKYVELRCDPISGHTALYWYRQSLGQGPEFLIYFQGTGAADDSGLPNDRFFAVRPEGSVSTLKIQRTERGDSAVYLCASTLTSHPRTSGGYNEQFFGPGTRLTVL.

This clone was picked up one time. J is TRBJ1-1 and V is TRBV7-2; D gene uncertain. The CDR3 is 13 amino acids. Trimming removed 1 base from V and 2 bases from J, with 5 bases in between. CDR1 is SGHTA, CDR2 FQGNSA, per germline. CDR3 nucleotide sequence: TGTGCCAGCAGCTTAGTCACTAACACTGAAGCTTTCTTT. It yields the protein CASSLVTNTEAFF.

The V gene is TRBV5-4, the J gene TRBJ2-3; 10 bases map to TRBD2. V shed 3 bases and J 3 bases; nucleotides not matched to a gene: 10. The germline V gene has CDR1 SGHNT and CDR2 YYREEE (reference sequence). This CDR3 is 17 amino acids long. CDR3 amino acids: CASSSKSGGGQTDTQYF. CDR3 coding DNA: TGTGCCAGCAGCTCTAAAAGCGGGGGGGGGCAGACAGATACGCAGTATTTT.

This chain connects TRBV7-8 to TRBJ2-6; possibly TRBD2 for D (7 bases). The CDR3 consists of 18 residues. Trimming took off 5 bases at V and 5 bases at J, with 22 bases between the two ends. Germline CDR1 reads SGHVS; CDR2 reads FQNEAQ. Written as DNA, the CDR3 is TGTGCCAGCAGCCTCCCGCGAGGGGGGCGGGGGAGGGCCAACGTCCTGACTTTC. Its protein is CASSLPRGGRGRANVLTF. Using reference TRBV7-8 and TRBJ2-6 for the parts outside the CDR3, the full variable domain is GAGVSQSPRYKVAKRGQDVALRCDPISGHVSLFWYQQALGQGPEFLTYFQNEAQLDKSGLPSDRFFAERPEGSVSTLKIQRTQQEDSAVYLCASSLPRGGRGRANVLTFGAGSRLTVL.

This clone appeared a single time. CDR3 loop: CASSLGSYSNQPQHF. The DNA for the CDR3 is TGCGCCAGCAGCCTGGGCAGCTATAGCAATCAGCCCCAGCATTTT. The chain carries TRBV4-1 and TRBJ1-5; D not certain. Germline values: CDR1 MGHRA, CDR2 YSYEKL. V was cut by 4 bases and J by 0 bases, with 10 bases left in between. This CDR3 has 15 residues.

The rearrangement uses TRBV5-4 and TRBJ1-2; a possible D gene is TRBD1 (5 bases). The CDR3 extends over 14 amino acids. Between the trimmed V and J ends, which lost 6 bases and 5 bases, there was a span of 17 bases. In germline, CDR1 is SGHNT, CDR2 YYREEE (reference sequence). The CDR3 here is CASTVRGGLYGYTF. The CDR3 bases are TGTGCCAGCACCGTTCGGGGGGGACTTTATGGCTACACCTTC.

The genes are TRBV27 and TRBJ1-1; the match to TRBD1 covers 7 bases. This CDR3 comprises 15 residues. V shed 5 bases and J 4 bases; nucleotides not matched to a gene: 10. The germline CDR1 and CDR2 sequences are MNHEY and SMNVEV (reference sequence). CDR3 sequence reads: CASSPDRVWSTEAFF. Here the CDR3 DNA reads TGTGCCAGCAGTCCAGACAGGGTGTGGAGCACTGAAGCTTTCTTT.

V is TRBV4-1 and J is TRBJ2-3, with 8 bases fitting TRBD2. The CDR3 is made up of 15 amino acids. V dropped 4 bases and J dropped 3; count of bases not matched to a gene: 6. Per the germline V gene, CDR1 is MGHRA and CDR2 is YSYEKL. The CDR3 spells CASSLSGGGTDTQYF. CDR3 DNA sequence: TGCGCCAGCAGCCTGAGCGGGGGAGGGACAGATACGCAGTATTTT.

The V call is TRBV6-5, the J call TRBJ1-1, with D perhaps matching TRBD1 (5 bases). Trimming took 7 bases from V and 4 from J, leaving 13 bases between them. The CDR3 covers 13 residues. CDR1 is MNHEY, CDR2 SVGAGI, per germline. In DNA form, the CDR3 reads TGTGCCAGCACAAGGGGATGGGGCACTGAAGCTTTCTTT. Translation gives CASTRGWGTEAFF.

V is TRBV6-5 and J is TRBJ1-3; 9 bases match TRBD1. V dropped 4 bases and J dropped 4; count of bases not matched to a gene: 8. Germline V CDR1 and CDR2: MNHEY, SVGAGI. The CDR3 is 16 amino acids. CDR3 sequence: CASSSGTGIAGNTIYF. CDR3 nucleotide sequence: TGTGCCAGCAGTTCCGGGACAGGGATCGCCGGAAACACCATATATTTT.

With regard to this clone: A junction end diverges from the germline sequence, so it may reflect a read error. The chain links TRBV7-7 to TRBJ2-2; 11 nucleotides agree with TRBD1. This CDR3 contains 16 residues. The germline CDR1 and CDR2 sequences are SSHAT and FNYEAQ (reference sequence). The CDR3 loop is CASSLGTGGTTGELFF. The CDR3 DNA reads as TGTGCTAGCAGCTTGGGGACAGGGGGTACCACCGGGGAGCTGTTTTTT.